The TCR beta chain under discussion was sequenced for a study of T cell changes during pregnancy in multiple sclerosis. Repertoires were generated with immunoSEQ multiplex PCR, while TCRdb's copy carries only in-frame clones and drops some. The sample lists approximately 50,000 clones; 90% to 95% were seen once. V was clipped by 2 bases and J by 3 bases, with 11 bases between them. The CDR3 runs to 14 residues. CDR1 is MNHNS, CDR2 SASEGT, per germline. The source material was CD4+ T cells from peripheral blood mononuclear cells, sampled after pregnancy. The TCR originated in a female donor with multiple sclerosis, enrolled in a pregnancy study. This chain joins TRBV6-1 and TRBJ2-7, with a weak D call TRBD1 (6 bases). The CDR3 DNA sequence: TGTGCCAGCAGTGAATCCGGGACAAACTACGAGCAGTACTTC. It encodes CASSESGTNYEQYF.